This entry concerns a single T cell receptor beta chain. The data are from a study of shared clonotypes between healthy human individuals. The authors split each subset's genomic DNA evenly across several immunoSEQ plates. Per the study methods: Quality scores were absent from the junction-only immunoSEQ sequences, so filtering differed. Assay: immunoSEQ multiplex PCR; the TCRdb copy retains only in-frame clones and omits some. The V and J calls and clone size are taken from that table; D and trimming were inferred from the DNA. The data contain about 480,000 clones, 75% to 80% of them singletons. Germline CDR1 WNHNN, CDR2 SYGVQD (reference sequence). CDR3 length equals 15 residues. Trimming shortened V by 0 bases and J by 7 bases, and 12 bases separated the two germline ends.

Sequenced sample: PBMCs. The source is a woman in her forties in good health. Some clones in this sample may be carry-over from other donors' samples. The V call is TRBV10-1, the J call TRBJ2-2, with TRBD2 as a possible D gene (6 bases). The DNA for the CDR3 is TGCGCCAGCAGTGAGTCGACGGGAGCGGGCGGGGAGCTGTTTTTT. Protein sequence: CASSESTGAGGELFF.